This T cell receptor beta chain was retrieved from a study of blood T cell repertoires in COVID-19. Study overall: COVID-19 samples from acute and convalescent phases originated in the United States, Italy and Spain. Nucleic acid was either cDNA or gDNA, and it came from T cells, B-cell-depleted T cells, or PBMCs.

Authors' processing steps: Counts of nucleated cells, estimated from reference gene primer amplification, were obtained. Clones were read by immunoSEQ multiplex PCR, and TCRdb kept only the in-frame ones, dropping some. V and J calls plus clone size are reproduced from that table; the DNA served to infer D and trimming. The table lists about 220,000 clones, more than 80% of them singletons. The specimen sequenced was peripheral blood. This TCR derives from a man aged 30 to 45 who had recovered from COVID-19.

CDR3: CASSQADRHTEAFF. The CDR3 region has the DNA TGCGCCAGCAGCCAGGCCGACAGGCACACTGAAGCTTTCTTT. The chain is built from TRBV4-3 and TRBJ1-1, with a weak D call TRBD1 (6 bases). Trimming left V 3 bases short and J 3 bases short, with 11 bases between. Germline lookup yields CDR1 LGHNA and CDR2 YSLEER. This CDR3 is built from 14 residues.